This T cell receptor beta chain was identified during a study of blood T cells in healthy people across ages. Study-level results: Age showed a roughly linear inverse relationship with TCR beta diversity per million T cells.

The V gene's germline CDR1 is DFQATT and CDR2 SNEGSKA (reference sequence). V was clipped by 0 bases and J by 2 bases; unmatched bases: 4. The CDR3 consists of 15 residues. A J-beta primer mix and a sample-barcoded 5' primer were used in a second PCR of roughly 7 to 12 cycles. From the 5' RACE reads, TCRdb called clonotypes with MiXCR, one entry per CDR3 protein. The table has about 780,000 distinct CDR3 sequences, about half seen once. Notes on this clonotype: No antigen is known for it.

This chain uses TRBV20-1 with TRBJ2-3; 8 nucleotides line up with TRBD2. The clonotype originates from a man older than 75 in good health. The sequencing sample was made of blood. The CDR3 DNA reads TGCAGTGCTAGAGACCTAGCGGGCTACACAGATACGCAGTATTTT. It yields the protein CSARDLAGYTDTQYF.